A selection of T cell receptor beta chains follows, all from one sample in a study of blood T cell repertoires in COVID-19. Profiled with immunoSEQ multiplex PCR; TCRdb holds only in-frame clones, not every one. This table has 200,000 to 300,000 clones, around 86% appearing once. Sequenced input: peripheral blood. The receptor set was obtained from a woman in her 70s with active or convalescent COVID-19. CDR3s include the opening cysteine and the closing phenylalanine or tryptophan. D genes are given only for firm matches. Not every row has a clone size; where given, it reads once, few, many or a size class.

CDR3 protein	CDR3 DNA	V gene	J gene	clone size	D gene
CAISAGYTDTQYF	TGTGCCATCAGTGCAGGGTACACAGATACGCAGTATTTT	TRBV10-3	TRBJ2-3	.	.
CASSPLPADRPTNEKLFF	TGTGCCAGCTCACCACTGCCAGCAGACAGACCAACTAATGAAAAACTGTTTTTT	TRBV18	TRBJ1-4	.	.
CASSSYRRSGSYNEQFF	TGCGCCAGCAGTTCCTACAGGCGAAGCGGGTCCTACAATGAGCAGTTCTTC	TRBV10-1	TRBJ2-1	.	.
CASSQEPGINYGYTF	TGTGCCAGCAGCCAAGAGCCAGGAATTAACTATGGCTACACCTTC	TRBV3-1/TRBV3-2	TRBJ1-2	.	.
CASSHGTGPGNEKLFF	TGTGCCAGCAGCCACGGGACAGGGCCTGGTAATGAAAAACTGTTTTTT	TRBV11-2	TRBJ1-4	.	TRBD1
CASNREIEKLFF	TGTGCCAGCAACAGGGAAATTGAAAAACTGTTTTTT	TRBV6-5	TRBJ1-4	.	.
CASSQDLGGPVQSIQYF	TGTGCCAGCAGCCAAGATCTAGGGGGACCCGTCCAAAGCATTCAGTACTTC	TRBV3-1/TRBV3-2	TRBJ2-4	.	.
CASSPGSVRSNQPQHF	TGTGCCAGCAGCCCTGGGAGTGTCAGGAGCAATCAGCCCCAGCATTTT	TRBV7-2	TRBJ1-5	once	.
CASSLDRTGKAFF	TGTGCCAGCAGCTTAGACCGAACCGGGAAAGCTTTCTTT	TRBV11-3	TRBJ1-1	.	.
CASSIYSGGYGYTF	TGTGCCAGTAGTATATATTCGGGAGGATATGGCTACACCTTC	TRBV19	TRBJ1-2	few	.
CASSLAGLANYGYTF	TGTGCCAGCAGCCTAGCAGGCCTAGCTAACTATGGCTACACCTTC	TRBV7-2	TRBJ1-2	once	.
CASRGGAYEKLFF	TGTGCCAGCAGAGGGGGAGCCTACGAAAAACTGTTTTTT	TRBV2	TRBJ1-4	.	.
CASSSQRGSTDTQYF	TGTGCCAGCTCTTCCCAGCGGGGAAGCACAGATACGCAGTATTTT	TRBV18	TRBJ2-3	.	TRBD2
CASSENAQGGGGSPLHF	TGTGCCAGCAGCGAGAATGCACAGGGGGGCGGGGGTTCACCCCTCCACTTT	TRBV27	TRBJ1-6	.	TRBD1
CASSAGLGGPYNEQFF	TGTGCCAGCAGCGCCGGCTTGGGGGGGCCTTACAATGAGCAGTTCTTC	TRBV9	TRBJ2-1	.	.
CASSLSGGVTVYGYTF	TGTGCCAGCAGTTTATCAGGAGGAGTAACAGTATATGGCTACACCTTC	TRBV27	TRBJ1-2	.	.
CSASLRQGAYEQYF	TGCAGTGCTAGTTTACGACAGGGTGCCTACGAGCAGTACTTC	TRBV20-1	TRBJ2-7	.	TRBD1
CASSGSPGVYEQYF	TGCGCCAGCTCCGGGTCCCCCGGCGTTTACGAGCAGTACTTC	TRBV5-1	TRBJ2-7	.	.
CASRSQGNTIYF	TGTGCCAGCAGGTCACAGGGAAACACCATATATTTT	TRBV27	TRBJ1-3	once	.
CASSQDFGNTGIDIQYF	TGCGCCAGCAGCCAAGACTTCGGGAATACAGGGATTGACATTCAGTACTTC	TRBV4-3	TRBJ2-4	.	.
CASSGTGVNGYTF	TGTGCCAGCAGTGGGACAGGGGTCAATGGCTACACCTTC	TRBV2	TRBJ1-2	.	TRBD1
CASSMEVDNSPLHF	TGTGCCAGTAGTATGGAGGTGGATAATTCACCCCTCCACTTT	TRBV19	TRBJ1-6	.	.
CATSGPGGRYTF	TGTGCCACCAGTGGCCCGGGGGGGCGCTACACCTTC	TRBV24-1	TRBJ1-2	.	.
CASSLIPSRDTQYF	TGTGCCAGCAGCTTAATCCCATCGCGGGATACGCAGTATTTT	TRBV7-3	TRBJ2-3	.	.
CASSVDRSSYNSPLHF	TGTGCCAGCAGCGTGGACAGATCCTCCTATAATTCACCCCTCCACTTT	TRBV9	TRBJ1-6	.	.
CASGTHGTLDFYGYTF	TGTGCCAGCGGGACTCACGGGACCCTTGATTTCTATGGCTACACCTTC	TRBV27	TRBJ1-2	.	.
CASSLGATEAFF	TGTGCCAGCAGCTTGGGGGCCACTGAAGCTTTCTTT	TRBV5-6	TRBJ1-1	.	.
CSVGRGGGNTEAFF	TGCAGCGTTGGGCGAGGGGGTGGGAACACTGAAGCTTTCTTT	TRBV29-1	TRBJ1-1	.	.
CASSLIRGGDTEAFF	TGCGCCAGCAGCTTGATTAGGGGCGGCGACACTGAAGCTTTCTTT	TRBV5-1	TRBJ1-1	.	.
CASSLRGDGQLYGYTF	TGTGCCAGCAGCTTACGGGGGGACGGACAGCTCTATGGCTACACCTTC	TRBV7-8	TRBJ1-2	.	.
CATSPSYNEQFF	TGTGCCACAAGTCCGTCCTACAATGAGCAGTTCTTC	TRBV24-1	TRBJ2-1	.	.
CASSRWASPLHF	TGTGCCAGCAGTCGGTGGGCCTCACCCCTCCACTTT	TRBV6-1	TRBJ1-6	.	.
CASGGDLDQPQHF	TGTGCCAGCGGAGGGGATCTTGATCAGCCCCAGCATTTT	TRBV21-1	TRBJ1-5	.	.
CASSEAGTSTDTQYF	TGTGCCAGTAGTGAGGCGGGGACTAGCACAGATACGCAGTATTTT	TRBV19	TRBJ2-3	.	.
CASSSGTGGLYNEQFF	TGCGCCAGCAGCTCCGGGACAGGGGGCCTCTACAATGAGCAGTTCTTC	TRBV5-1	TRBJ2-1	.	TRBD1
CASSELASGGGYGYTF	TGTGCCAGCAGCGAACTTGCTTCAGGGGGTGGCTATGGCTACACCTTC	TRBV7-2	TRBJ1-2	.	TRBD1
CASSPTGAGTSNYGYTF	TGTGCCAGCTCACCTACAGGGGCAGGGACGTCTAACTATGGCTACACCTTC	TRBV18	TRBJ1-2	once	TRBD1
CASSLGQFNEKLFF	TGTGCCAGCAGCTTAGGGCAGTTTAATGAAAAACTGTTTTTT	TRBV7-9	TRBJ1-4	.	.
CASSSRESDNSSNQPQHF	TGTGCCAGCAGCTCGAGAGAGTCTGACAATTCTAGCAATCAGCCCCAGCATTTT	TRBV7-2	TRBJ1-5	.	.
CASSLKEGGELFF	TGTGCCAGCAGCTTGAAAGAGGGCGGGGAGCTGTTTTTT	TRBV7-2	TRBJ2-2	.	.
CASSRLAGTDTQYF	TGTGCCAGCAGTCGCCTAGCGGGCACAGATACGCAGTATTTT	TRBV11-3	TRBJ2-3	.	TRBD2
CASSYSSGGETQYF	TGTGCCAGCAGTTACTCGTCTGGCGGAGAGACCCAGTACTTC	TRBV6-5	TRBJ2-5	once	.
CASSESAGTVNQPQHF	TGCGCCAGCAGTGAGTCAGCCGGGACAGTCAATCAGCCCCAGCATTTT	TRBV10-2	TRBJ1-5	.	TRBD1
CASSSDRSSYNEQFF	TGTGCCAGCAGTAGTGACAGGAGCTCCTACAATGAGCAGTTCTTC	TRBV6-5	TRBJ2-1	.	.
CASSLRQGAGNTIYF	TGTGCCAGCAGCCTGCGACAGGGAGCTGGAAACACCATATATTTT	TRBV5-4	TRBJ1-3	.	TRBD1
CASSTGTSGDTQYF	TGTGCCAGCAGCACCGGGACTTCAGGAGATACGCAGTATTTT	TRBV7-2	TRBJ2-3	.	.
CASSGAQGTEAFF	TGTGCCAGCTCAGGAGCCCAGGGCACTGAAGCTTTCTTT	TRBV18	TRBJ1-1	.	.
CASRYPGGGEQYF	TGTGCCAGCAGGTACCCGGGGGGCGGCGAGCAGTACTTC	TRBV6-2/TRBV6-3	TRBJ2-7	.	.
CASSAGRLNTEAFF	TGTGCCAGCAGTGCCGGGAGATTGAACACTGAAGCTTTCTTT	TRBV27	TRBJ1-1	.	.
CASSPAGVTPLHF	TGTGCCAGCAGCCCAGCGGGGGTCACACCCCTCCACTTT	TRBV6-2/TRBV6-3	TRBJ1-6	.	.
CASSLGGGPLAGGRDTQYF	TGCGCCAGCAGCTTGGGAGGCGGGCCCCTAGCGGGGGGGCGTGATACGCAGTATTTT	TRBV5-1	TRBJ2-3	.	TRBD2
CASSAQEGSTDTQYF	TGTGCCAGCAGCGCCCAGGAGGGGAGCACAGATACGCAGTATTTT	TRBV9	TRBJ2-3	.	.
CASSQDRGTEAFF	TGCGCCAGCAGCCAAGACAGGGGCACTGAAGCTTTCTTT	TRBV4-3	TRBJ1-1	.	.
CASNKRGSVTGELFF	TGTGCCAGCAATAAGAGGGGGTCCGTCACCGGGGAGCTGTTTTTT	TRBV6-5	TRBJ2-2	.	.